Below, 12 T cell receptor beta chains from the same sample are listed, as sequenced in a study of blood T cells in healthy people across ages. For the second PCR, which ran for roughly 7 to 11 cycles, a sample-barcoded 5' primer and a J-beta primer mix were used. MiXCR, run by TCRdb on the 5' RACE reads, gives a single entry per CDR3 protein. The repertoire includes about 1.8 million distinct CDR3 sequences, around half of them detected once, and approximately 2.1% sits in the top ten. Sequenced sample: blood. All receptors derive from a woman between 40 and 55 years old in good health.

This clonotype was observed a handful of times. The rearrangement uses TRBV5-1 and TRBJ2-3, with 9 bases lining up with TRBD1. The assigned J gene may be wrong: the sequence end matches TRBJ2-5 better. The CDR3 runs 14 residues. Looked up from germline, CDR1 is SGHRS and CDR2 is YFSETQ. The CDR3 region has the DNA TGCGCCAGCAGCTTGGAGGGACAGGGAAGAACCCAGTACTTC. Residues: CASSLEGQGRTQYF.

V and J are TRBV6-6 and TRBJ2-7, with D hard to call. CDR1 is MNHNY, CDR2 SVGAGI, per germline (reference sequence). V lost 8 bases and J lost 3, with 11 bases in between. The CDR3 consists of 12 residues. This CDR3 reads CASRAQNYEQYF. For the CDR3, the DNA is TGTGCCAGCCGCGCACAGAACTACGAGCAGTACTTC.

This clonotype showed up just a few times. The chain combines TRBV9 with TRBJ1-1; tentatively, D is TRBD1 (6 bases). The germline V and J ends were trimmed by 0 bases and 8 bases, with 17 bases remaining between them. Germline V lookup: CDR1 SGDLS, CDR2 YYNGEE. There are 15 residues in the CDR3. The CDR3 nucleotides are TGTGCCAGCAGCGTAGCGGGGGGCCAAAATTCCGAAGCTTTCTTT. This encodes CASSVAGGQNSEAFF. The whole variable domain, remainder taken from reference TRBV9 and TRBJ1-1, is DSGVTQTPKHLITATGQRVTLRCSPRSGDLSVYWYQQSLDQGLQFLIQYYNGEERAKGNILERFSAQQFPDLHSELNLSSLELGDSALYFCASSVAGGQNSEAFFGQGTRLTVV.

The sample holds a few counts of this clonotype. The rearrangement joins TRBV6-2 or TRBV6-3 to TRBJ2-7, with a tentative D call TRBD2 (5 bases). V lost 0 bases to trimming and J lost 2 bases, with 11 bases between them. This CDR3 comprises 15 residues. CDR1 is MNHEY, CDR2 SVGEGT, per germline. The CDR3 sequence is CASSYSLGDPYEQYF. The CDR3 DNA follows: TGTGCCAGCAGTTACTCCCTCGGGGATCCCTACGAGCAGTACTTC.

In the case of this clonotype: No DNA is shown, since the ends of the CDR3 on it are uncertain; the CDR3 is the one TCRdb lists. The chain employs TRBV6-2 or TRBV6-3 and TRBJ2-4; whether TRBD2, the table's D call, matches the DNA was not checked. Germline V gene lookup returns CDR1 MNHEY and CDR2 SVGEGT. 11 amino acids form the CDR3, both terminal residues included. CDR3 protein: CASSPLWEQYF.

J is TRBJ1-4 and V is TRBV28; no clear D. With 8 bases removed from V and 7 bases from J, the gap between germline ends came to 17 bases. Germline assignment: CDR1 MDHEN and CDR2 SYDVKM. The CDR3 extends over 14 amino acids. CDR3 coding DNA: TGTGCCAGCCGTCAGCTAGGGCAGTCTGAAAAACTGTTTTTT. This encodes CASRQLGQSEKLFF. Full variable domain (outside the CDR3, taken from reference TRBV28 and TRBJ1-4): DVKVTQSSRYLVKRTGEKVFLECVQDMDHENMFWYRQDPGLGLRLIYFSYDVKMKEKGDIPEGYSVSREKKERFSLILESASTNQTSMYLCASRQLGQSEKLFFGSGTQLSVL.

The chain has TRBV18 and TRBJ1-2; 7 nucleotides line up with TRBD1. The J segment lost 0 bases and the V segment lost 2 bases, leaving 3 bases of the junction unmatched. Germline lookup yields CDR1 KGHSH and CDR2 LQKENI. This CDR3 has 15 residues. The CDR3 region has the DNA TGTGCCAGCTCACCAGACAGGGCTTCTAACTATGGCTACACCTTC. It is translated as CASSPDRASNYGYTF.

This sequence joins TRBV18 and TRBJ2-1, with D unresolved. The germline V gene encodes CDR1 KGHSH and CDR2 LQKENI. CDR3 length: 16 amino acids. V gave up 4 bases and J gave up 3 bases, with 16 bases separating them. CDR3 sequence reads: CASSQISEIGYNEQFF. For the CDR3, the DNA is TGTGCCAGCTCACAAATCTCTGAGATAGGCTACAATGAGCAGTTCTTC.

The V call is TRBV20-1, the J call TRBJ2-3; no definite D call. This CDR3 is built from 17 residues. The V and J ends lost 5 bases and 4 bases respectively, with 25 bases between them. Germline assignment: CDR1 DFQATT and CDR2 SNEGSKA (reference sequence). CDR3 residues: CSAPMGLRGLGPDTQYF. CDR3 sequence (DNA): TGCAGTGCTCCAATGGGCTTACGTGGCCTCGGTCCAGATACGCAGTATTTT.

This clonotype was seen a handful of times. The V gene is TRBV7-2, the J gene TRBJ2-3, with D uncertain. Trimming stripped 0 bases from V and 2 bases from J, with 9 bases between. This CDR3 comprises 15 residues. Germline values: CDR1 SGHTA, CDR2 FQGNSA. CDR3 region: CASSLAVITTDTQYF. The CDR3 DNA reads as TGTGCCAGCAGCTTAGCAGTCATAACCACAGATACGCAGTATTTT.

V and J are TRBV13 and TRBJ1-1; possibly TRBD1 for D (5 bases). CDR1 PRHDT and CDR2 FYEKMQ come from the germline V gene (reference sequence). The CDR3 is made up of 15 amino acids. Trimming left V 8 bases short and J 1 base short, with 17 bases between. CDR3 nucleotide sequence: TGTGCCAGCGGGAATCGGGGGGTAGAGAACACTGAAGCTTTCTTT. This codes for CASGNRGVENTEAFF.

The V call is TRBV15, the J call TRBJ2-3; no firm D call. Deletions cut 2 bases from V and 4 bases from J, with 13 bases between. Germline CDR1 and CDR2: LNHNV and YYDKDF (reference sequence). This CDR3 contains 15 residues. CDR3 DNA: TGTGCCACCAGCAGAACGGTCGCTCTTTCAGATACGCAGTATTTT. Its translation: CATSRTVALSDTQYF.